The 12 T cell receptor beta chains below come from one sample, sequenced in a study of blood T cell repertoires in COVID-19. TCRdb's table, derived via immunoSEQ multiplex PCR, lists solely in-frame clones and lacks some. This table has under 200,000 clones, roughly nine tenths appearing once. Sequencing was done on a sample of peripheral blood. The receptor source for this set is a woman in her 70s with acute or convalescent COVID-19.

The chain joins TRBV18 to TRBJ2-2; 13 bases agree with TRBD2. The CDR3 consists of 17 residues. Germline V CDR1 and CDR2: KGHSH, LQKENI. The junction had 7 bases not matched to a gene; V was cut back by 6 bases and J by 3 bases. The CDR3 coding sequence is TGTGCCAGCTCGCTACTAGCGGGAGGGCCGGACACCGGGGAGCTGTTTTTT. Protein product: CASSLLAGGPDTGELFF.

The chain uses TRBV7-2 and TRBJ1-2; D is unresolved. The germline gives CDR1 SGHTA, CDR2 FQGNSA. The V end was cut by 3 bases, the J end by 5 bases, with 13 bases between. This CDR3 spans 14 amino acids. The CDR3 DNA reads TGTGCCAGCAGCTTCGAGGGCCTTCTTTATGGCTACACCTTC. Its translation is CASSFEGLLYGYTF.

The chain recombines TRBV5-1 with TRBJ2-1; maybe TRBD1 (5 bases). The CDR3 runs to 16 residues. Trimming took off 3 bases at V and 7 bases at J, with 20 bases between the two ends. Germline V gene data show CDR1 as SGHRS and CDR2 as YFSETQ. The CDR3 spells CASSWRPEGVGNEQFF. CDR3 nucleotides: TGCGCCAGCAGCTGGCGACCGGAAGGGGTCGGGAATGAGCAGTTCTTC.

The V gene is TRBV2, the J gene TRBJ2-7; D is uncertain. This CDR3 has 11 residues. Trimming cost V 10 bases and J 1 base, with 8 bases left between them. The germline V gene encodes CDR1 SNHLY and CDR2 FYNNEI. The CDR3 sequence is CATTISYEQYF. For the CDR3, the DNA is TGTGCCACGACAATTTCCTACGAGCAGTACTTC.

The chain combines TRBV12-3 or TRBV12-4 with TRBJ1-4; D remains ambiguous. CDR3 length: 13 amino acids. Trimming removed 4 bases at V and 7 bases at J, with 10 bases between. The CDR3 loop is CASSWAQGEKLFF. The CDR3 DNA is TGTGCCAGCAGTTGGGCCCAAGGTGAAAAACTGTTTTTT.

In its sample, this clone was seen a few times. The gene calls are TRBV11-1 and TRBJ2-1; 10 nucleotides agree with TRBD2. The germline gives CDR1 SGHAT, CDR2 FQDESV (reference sequence). Losses at the gene ends were 5 bases for V and 6 bases for J; bases not matched to a gene: 10. The CDR3 is made up of 16 amino acids. The CDR3 DNA follows: TGTGCCAGCAGCCCCACGGTCAGCGGGGGGGCCAATGAGCAGTTCTTC. Protein product: CASSPTVSGGANEQFF.

Concerning this clone itself: A junction boundary mismatches the germline segment, possibly from a read error. The V gene is TRBV29-1, the J gene TRBJ1-5; tentatively, D is TRBD1 (5 bases). This CDR3 contains 13 residues. Germline CDR1 and CDR2: SQVTM and ANQGSEA. In nucleotides, the CDR3 is TGCAGCGCCTCGCGGGGGAGCAACCAGCCCCAGCATTTT. Translation gives CSASRGSNQPQHF. Full variable domain (missing parts from reference TRBV29-1 and TRBJ1-5): SAVISQKPSRDICQRGTSLTIQCQVDSQVTMMFWYRQQPGQSLTLIATANQGSEATYESGFVIDKFPISRPNLTFSTLTVSNMSPEDSSIYLCSASRGSNQPQHFGDGTRLSIL.

The V call is TRBV6-4, the J call TRBJ2-7; 9 bases agree with TRBD1. The germline V gene encodes CDR1 MRHNA and CDR2 SNTAGT. The V gene end was trimmed by 4 bases and the J gene end by 4 bases; junction bases not matched to a gene: 8. The CDR3 is made up of 15 amino acids. CDR3 nucleotides: TGTGCCAGCAGTGGCTGGACAGGGGTCTTTTACGAGCAGTACTTC. Translating gives CASSGWTGVFYEQYF.

The chain combines TRBV29-1 with TRBJ2-1; TRBD2 is a possible D gene (7 bases). The CDR3 has 13 amino acids. Germline CDR1 reads SQVTM; CDR2 reads ANQGSEA. V lost 4 bases, J lost 9 bases, and 16 bases lay in between. The CDR3 spells CSVVGGGHGEQFF. Written as DNA, the CDR3 is TGCAGCGTTGTGGGAGGGGGGCATGGTGAGCAGTTCTTC.

As for this clone: Sequence at one end of the junction differs from germline and may be a read error. The CDR3 loop reads CAVRGGPTTDTQYF. The CDR3 DNA reads as TGTGCCGTCAGGGGGGGACCTACCACAGATACGCAGTATTTT. The rearrangement uses TRBV10-3 and TRBJ2-3; either TRBD1 or TRBD2 may supply D (7 bases each). Looked up from germline, CDR1 is ENHRY and CDR2 is SYGVKD. The CDR3 is made up of 14 amino acids.

This chain links TRBV7-9 with TRBJ2-1; 10 bases are a match to TRBD2. The CDR3 loop spans 17 amino acids. Germline V gene lookup returns CDR1 SEHNR and CDR2 FQNEAQ (reference sequence). The V and J ends lost 5 bases and 3 bases, in that order; junction bases with no gene match: 10. CDR3 sequence: CASSKRRTSGNYNEQFF. The CDR3 region has the DNA TGTGCCAGCAGCAAACGCAGGACTAGCGGAAACTACAATGAGCAGTTCTTC.

The V gene is TRBV2, the J gene TRBJ1-1; D possibly corresponds to TRBD1 (6 bases). The CDR3 runs to 12 residues. V shed 11 bases and J shed 4 bases, with 14 bases lying between them. Germline V gives CDR1 SNHLY, CDR2 FYNNEI. CDR3 protein: CAGMGQGTEAFF. In DNA, the CDR3 is TGTGCCGGCATGGGACAAGGCACTGAAGCTTTCTTT.